This T cell receptor beta chain was obtained from a study of blood T cell repertoires in COVID-19. About the study: The United States, Italy and Spain supplied acute and convalescent COVID-19 samples. Sample material is recorded as cDNA or gDNA derived from T cells, B-cell-depleted T cells, or PBMCs.

The CDR3 extends over 15 amino acids. With V trimmed by 6 bases and J by 2 bases, 4 bases remained unmatched. Germline V gene sequence: CDR1 LNHDA, CDR2 SQIVND (reference sequence). Authors' data handling: Amplification of reference gene primers was used by the study to estimate nucleated cell counts. The method was immunoSEQ multiplex PCR; TCRdb's version includes in-frame clones alone and lacks a portion of them. V and J calls plus clone size are reproduced from that table; the DNA served to infer D and trimming. This sample has approximately 240,000 clones, with more than 65% found just once. The clonotype originates from a woman in her 40s with active or convalescent COVID-19. Sequencing input: peripheral blood. V usage is TRBV19 and J usage is TRBJ2-6; 7 bases map to TRBD1. The CDR3 DNA is TGTGCCAGTAGAAACAGGGGAACTGGGGCCAACGTCCTGACTTTC. This sequence encodes CASRNRGTGANVLTF.